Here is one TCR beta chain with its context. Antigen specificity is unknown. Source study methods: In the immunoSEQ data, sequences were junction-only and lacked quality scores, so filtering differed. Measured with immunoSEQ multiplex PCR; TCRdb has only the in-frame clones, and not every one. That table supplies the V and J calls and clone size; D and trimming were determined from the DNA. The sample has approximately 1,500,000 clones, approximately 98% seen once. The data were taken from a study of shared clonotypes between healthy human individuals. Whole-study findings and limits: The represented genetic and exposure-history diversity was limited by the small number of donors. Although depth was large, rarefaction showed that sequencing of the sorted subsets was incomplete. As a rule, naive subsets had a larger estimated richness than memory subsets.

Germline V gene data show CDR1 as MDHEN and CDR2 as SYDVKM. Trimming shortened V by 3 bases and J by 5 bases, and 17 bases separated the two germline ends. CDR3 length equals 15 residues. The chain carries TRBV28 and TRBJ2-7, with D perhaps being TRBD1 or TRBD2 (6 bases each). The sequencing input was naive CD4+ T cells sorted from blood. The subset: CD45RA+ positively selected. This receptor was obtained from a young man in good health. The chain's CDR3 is CASSFVGGGTNEQYF. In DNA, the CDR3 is TGTGCCAGCAGTTTCGTCGGAGGGGGGACGAACGAGCAGTACTTC.